The present T cell receptor (beta chain) was sequenced within a study of shared clonotypes between healthy human individuals. Overall study context: Serving as donors were a couple of women and a few men, whose ages spanned 18 to 49.

Deep level was the assay's run setting. Profiled with immunoSEQ multiplex PCR; TCRdb holds only in-frame clones, not every one. The table records around 990,000 clones, approximately 80% of them present only once. This CDR3 has 14 residues. Germline V lookup: CDR1 SGHVS, CDR2 FNYEAQ. V was clipped by 5 bases and J by 2 bases, with 13 bases between them. Those who donated were healthy HIV-negative adults, with no recent acute infections or vaccinations reported. Those who donated, Caucasian adults without exception, all lived in Nashville, Tennessee. This sequence was found in a young man in good health. Some clones in this sample may be carry-over from other donors' samples. The source material was memory CD4+ T cells from PBMCs. Subset here: CD45RA-negative fraction. This chain joins TRBV7-6 and TRBJ2-7, with D perhaps being TRBD1 or TRBD2 (7 bases each). CDR3 residues: CASSPGGRAYEQYF. The CDR3 DNA reads as TGTGCCAGCAGCCCAGGGGGGAGGGCCTACGAGCAGTACTTC. The complete variable domain, with remaining parts taken from reference TRBV7-6 and TRBJ2-7, reads GAGVSQSPRYKVTKRGQDVALRCDPISGHVSLYWYRQALGQGPEFLTYFNYEAQQDKSGLPNDRFSAERPEGSISTLTIQRTEQRDSAMYRCASSPGGRAYEQYFGPGTRLTVT.